The clone carrying this T cell receptor (beta chain) has a count of ten or more. Its antigen is not identified. TCRdb ran MiXCR on the reads and lists one entry per CDR3 protein. The table lists more than 500,000 distinct CDR3 sequences, approximately 17% of them singletons. CDR3 size: 15 residues. Germline-derived CDR1 and CDR2 are MNHEY and SVGAGI. V was pared by 3 bases and J by 1 base, with 12 bases between. These data originate in a study of T cell repertoires in cytomegalovirus infection. Study observations and caveats: Accumulated public TCR beta family frequency recognized individuals carrying CMV together with the relevant HLA. HLA-C-restricted TCR beta clonotypes specific for CMV led the ex vivo response.

Sequencing used CD8+ T cells from PBMCs. The chain links TRBV6-5 to TRBJ1-1, with D unclear. This TCR came from a human donor in good health (CMV status not recorded). Some clones in this sample may be carry-over from other donors' samples. This CDR3 is CASSYQSEQNTEAFF. The CDR3 DNA follows: TGTGCCAGCAGTTATCAGTCGGAGCAGAACACTGAAGCTTTCTTT.